This passage covers 3 T cell receptor beta chains from one sample sequenced in a study of regulatory T cells in long-lasting Graves disease. The time point: newly diagnosed GD, antithyroid drugs for less than 3 months. Generation of the TCR library employed RNA extracted from PBMCs. TCR beta libraries were built with iRepertoire HTBI primers and Arm-PCR of CDR3 regions. In TCRdb, the multiplex PCR reads were re-called with MiXCR into one record per CDR3 protein. This table has some 240,000 distinct CDR3 sequences, roughly 20% appearing once. The sample was also linked to a second study, of T cells in Graves' hyperthyroidism and ophthalmopathy.

The sample was peripheral blood mononuclear cells (PBMCs), taken at new diagnosis, from a patient treated with antithyroid drugs. These receptors originate from a woman in her thirties with Graves disease.

On this clonotype itself: In this CDR3 the conserved last residue, phenylalanine or tryptophan, is missing, so a read error is likely. The rearrangement joins TRBV5-1 to TRBJ2-3; 7 bases map to TRBD2. The V gene end was trimmed by 4 bases and the J gene end by 0 bases; junction bases not matched to a gene: 5. CDR3 length: 15 residues. Germline V gene sequence: CDR1 SGHRS, CDR2 YFSETQ. CDR3: CASSTGRPSTDTQYC. The CDR3 coding sequence is TGCGCCAGCAGCACCGGGAGGCCTAGCACAGATACGCAGTATTGT.

This clonotype has at least ten counts. The rearrangement uses TRBV6-5 and TRBJ1-2, with 10 bases matching TRBD1. The CDR3 loop spans 15 amino acids. V lost 4 bases, J lost 3 bases, and 5 bases stayed unmatched. Germline V gene data show CDR1 as MNHEY and CDR2 as SVGAGI. CDR3 in DNA: TGTGCCAGCAGTTCCCTGGACAGGGGGGACTATGGCTACACCTTC. This encodes CASSSLDRGDYGYTF.

This chain joins TRBV30 and TRBJ2-7; TRBD2 aligns across 10 bases. Germline V gives CDR1 GTSNPN, CDR2 SVGIG (reference sequence). Trimming cost V 5 bases and J 9 bases; bases outside gene matches: 10. The CDR3 totals 13 residues. The CDR3 DNA sequence: TGTGCCTGGGAGTTAGCGGGAGGAACTGGGCAGTACTTC. Its translation is CAWELAGGTGQYF.